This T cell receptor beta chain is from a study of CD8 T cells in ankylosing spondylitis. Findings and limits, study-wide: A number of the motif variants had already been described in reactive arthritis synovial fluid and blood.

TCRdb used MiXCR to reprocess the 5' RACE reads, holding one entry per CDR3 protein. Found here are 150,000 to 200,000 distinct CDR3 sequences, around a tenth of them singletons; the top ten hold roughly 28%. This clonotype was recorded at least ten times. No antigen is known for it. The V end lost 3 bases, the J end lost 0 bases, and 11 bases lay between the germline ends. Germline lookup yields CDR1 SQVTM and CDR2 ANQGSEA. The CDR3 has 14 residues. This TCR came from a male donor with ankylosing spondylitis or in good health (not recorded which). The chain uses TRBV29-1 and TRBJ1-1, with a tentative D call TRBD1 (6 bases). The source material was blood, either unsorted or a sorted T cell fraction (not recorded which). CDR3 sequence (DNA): TGCAGCGTTGATGGGGGCCGGATGAACACTGAAGCTTTCTTT. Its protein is CSVDGGRMNTEAFF.